This section outlines one TCR beta chain sequence together with its context. The data originate from a study of blood T cell repertoires in COVID-19. Libraries were prepared by immunoSEQ multiplex PCR; TCRdb keeps only in-frame clonotypes and omits some of them. The sample carries roughly 400,000 clones, over 75% recorded once. Germline CDR1 and CDR2: LNHDA and SQIVND (reference sequence). Deletions cut 10 bases from V and 4 bases from J, with 20 bases between. The CDR3 consists of 15 residues. Material: PBMCs or T cells enriched from blood (not recorded which). The V gene is TRBV19, the J gene TRBJ1-5, with D tentatively TRBD1 (6 bases). The TCR was taken from a woman aged 18-29 years who had been exposed to COVID-19. As DNA, the CDR3 is TGTGCCACCCTAGAAACACAGGGAACAAATCAGCCCCAGCATTTT. Its translation is CATLETQGTNQPQHF.